This T cell receptor beta chain was obtained from a study of siplizumab effects on memory and regulatory T cells. CDR3 length: 12 amino acids. The V end lost 8 bases, the J end lost 12 bases, and 17 bases lay between the germline ends. From germline, CDR1 is MNHEY and CDR2 SVGAGI. Profiled with immunoSEQ multiplex PCR; TCRdb holds only in-frame clones, not every one. The repertoire holds fewer than 120,000 clones, with just under 95% as singletons. Input material: CD4+ T cells sorted from blood. This chain joins TRBV6-5 and TRBJ2-1, with D possibly TRBD1 on 6 matching bases. This TCR was recovered from a human donor in good health. CDR3 loop: CASGLWGLAQFF. The CDR3 coding sequence is TGTGCCAGCGGGCTGTGGGGGCTAGCGCAGTTCTTC.